The entry below gives a single TCR beta chain sequence along with its context. CDR1 is SEHNR, CDR2 FQNEAQ, per germline (reference sequence). J was trimmed by 1 base and V by 3 bases; bases with no gene match: 1. CDR3 size: 16 residues. This specimen belongs to a study of blood T cell repertoires in COVID-19. At the level of the study: Acute-phase and convalescent COVID-19 samples originated in the United States, Italy and Spain.

In the original analysis: Estimated nucleated cell counts came from reference gene primer amplification. Assay: immunoSEQ multiplex PCR; the TCRdb copy retains only in-frame clones and omits some. V and J calls and clone size follow that table, whereas D and trimming were derived from the DNA. The data show more than 70,000 clones, with under 95% seen just once and under 5% held by the top ten. The chain has TRBV7-9 and TRBJ2-1; 12 nucleotides match TRBD2. Sequenced: peripheral blood. The sequence came from a woman in her forties or fifties in a cohort sampled during active COVID-19. In DNA form, the CDR3 reads TGTGCCAGCAGCTTCGGACTAGCGGGATCCTACAATGAGCAGTTCTTC. It specifies CASSFGLAGSYNEQFF.